The following is a T cell receptor (beta chain) sequence with its context. V dropped 3 bases and J dropped 8 bases, with 19 bases sitting between them. CDR1 is LGHNA, CDR2 YNFKEQ, per germline. The CDR3 totals 15 residues. Some clones are missing from TCRdb's copy, which holds only in-frame ones; the method was immunoSEQ multiplex PCR. The sample has approximately 120,000 clones; around 87% are singletons. This sample was included in a study of T cell responses to AZD1222 COVID-19 vaccine. Sample: peripheral blood, taken on day 0 of AZD1222 vaccination. The chain employs TRBV4-2 and TRBJ1-2; tentatively, D is TRBD1 (6 bases). This TCR derives from an adult in good health. Here the CDR3 reads CASSQSEGGAFGYTF. CDR3 DNA: TGTGCCAGCAGCCAGTCCGAGGGGGGCGCTTTCGGCTACACCTTC.